This T cell receptor (beta chain) stems from a study of blood T cell repertoires in COVID-19 (dated by TCRdb to 2020 to 2021). Describing the broader study: The collaborator samples originated in the United States, Italy and Spain and spanned the acute and convalescent phases of COVID-19. The prospective study material was composed of cDNA or gDNA derived from T cells, B-cell-depleted T cells, or PBMCs. The dataset comprised deeply sampled blood TCRbeta repertoires from subjects exposed to, actively infected with, or recovered from COVID-19. A freely available public database, intended as a resource for researchers studying the immune response to SARS-CoV-2, is where the repertoires were released. Samples were obtained from the ongoing ImmuneRACE study (first 160 participants) and from over a thousand subjects provided by 6 global collaborators. The sample metadata nearly always contained a de-identified subject ID, COVID-19 status, age in years and sex. HLA class I and class II types, where available, came from metadata supplied by the sample provider rather than from assay-based typing.

As concerns this clone: What antigen it recognizes has not been identified. Base qualities are not provided; no much larger clone lies one nucleotide away.

Each collaborating institution followed its own protocols to collect whole blood in K2EDTA tubes. Collaborator samples were shipped for TCRbeta analysis as frozen whole blood, isolated PBMCs, or DNA extracted from either sample type. The immunoSEQ Assay, a bias-controlled multiplex PCR, was used to amplify TCRbeta CDR3 regions from genomic DNA. On the study's bioinformatics: The number of nucleated cells in each sample was estimated by amplification of reference gene primers within the assay. To quantify the absolute abundance of each unique TCRbeta CDR3 rearrangement, sequence reads were collapsed and filtered. For each sample, productive Simpson clonality was calculated as the square root of Simpson's diversity index across productive rearrangements. Held by TCRdb, this immuneACCESS table contains in-frame sequences only and omits some clones. Under half of the omission traces to an unresolved V gene where checked; the cause of the rest is unknown. From that table come the V and J calls and clone size; the DNA was used to work out D and trimming. This sample has approximately 120,000 clones in its table, and about three quarters of those were observed once. The ten top clones hold around 4.2% of the sample.

Reading the germline V gene gives CDR1 MNHEY and CDR2 SVGAGI. Measured from the cysteine to the phenylalanine, the CDR3 is 15 residues long. Only the CDR3 DNA is retained, 45 bases long and in frame from the first base. V is shortened by 6 bases, J by 0 bases, and the region joining them spans 13 bases. The research as a whole found: How much clinical and demographic metadata was included differed by source and by participant, and the metadata was provided uncurated.

The source of this sequence is a human donor in a cohort sampled during active or convalescent COVID-19. The rearranged segments are TRBV6-5 and TRBJ2-3, with a weak D call of TRBD1 (6 bases match). The sample consisted of peripheral blood. The nucleotide sequence is TGTGCCAGCAGCGCCGGACAGTTTAGCACAGATACGCAGTATTTT. Its protein is CASSAGQFSTDTQYF.